These T cell receptor beta chains were read from a single sample in a study of T cells in Graves' hyperthyroidism and ophthalmopathy. MiXCR was run by TCRdb on the multiplex PCR reads, yielding one entry per CDR3 protein. The sample yields 200,000 or so distinct CDR3 sequences, less than 20% seen once. Material for sequencing was blood. These receptors came from a woman in her 50s with Graves' hyperthyroidism. CDR3s include the opening cysteine and the closing phenylalanine or tryptophan. Fields, in order: CDR3 length, V gene, J gene, D gene, clone size, CDR3 DNA, CDR3 protein. The D gene is left open where the match is weak. Not every row has a clone size; where given, it reads once, few, many or a size class.

>18|TRBV11-3|TRBJ1-1|TRBD1|-
TGTGCCAGCAGCTTAGTCAGGGGGGCTATTCTCATGAACACTGAAGCTTTCTTT
CASSLVRGAILMNTEAFF
>19|TRBV27|TRBJ1-2|-|many
TGTGCCAGCACCAAAAACGGGGTGGGGAAGGGATCTCTTGGAGATGGCTACACCTTC
CASTKNGVGKGSLGDGYTF
>15|TRBV7-3|TRBJ2-1|TRBD2|-
TGTGCCAGCAGCCCGCTTGCGGGAGGGTTTAATGAGCAGTTCTTC
CASSPLAGGFNEQFF
>15|TRBV20-1|TRBJ2-3|TRBD2|many
TGCAGTGCTACACGCGGACTAGCGACAACAGATACGCAGTATTTT
CSATRGLATTDTQYF
>14|TRBV5-1|TRBJ2-7|-|many
TGCGCCAGCAGCTCAATGGGCGGATCGTACGAGCAGTACTTC
CASSSMGGSYEQYF
>16|TRBV7-8|TRBJ1-2|-|-
TGTGCCAGCAGCTTACTGGCAATTTCTAAAAACTATGGCTACACCTTC
CASSLLAISKNYGYTF
>15|TRBV5-4|TRBJ2-5|-|-
TGTGCCAGCAGCTTGTCCGCTGGGAAGGAAGAGACCCAGTACTTC
CASSLSAGKEETQYF
>17|TRBV18|TRBJ2-1|TRBD2|-
TGTGCCAGCTCACCCGGGGGGGGCCTTAGCTCCTACAATGAGCAGTTCTTC
CASSPGGGLSSYNEQFF
>17|TRBV5-4|TRBJ2-1|TRBD2|-
TGTGCCAGCAGCTGGGGGCTAGCGGGAGCTTCCTACAATGAGCAGTTCTTC
CASSWGLAGASYNEQFF
>14|TRBV15|TRBJ2-1|TRBD2|-
TGTGCCACCAGCAAGGTAGCGGGAGGACCTGAGCAGTTCTTC
CATSKVAGGPEQFF
>17|TRBV5-1|TRBJ2-1|TRBD2|-
TGCGCCAGCAGCCCAGGACCTGGCGCGGGAGAGGCCAATGAGCAGTTCTTC
CASSPGPGAGEANEQFF
>15|TRBV7-2|TRBJ2-7|-|-
TGTGCCAGCAGCTTAGAAGTGGGAATCGTCTACGAGCAGTACTTC
CASSLEVGIVYEQYF
>13|TRBV10-3|TRBJ2-3|TRBD1|many
TGTGCCATCAGAACAGGGGGCACAGATACGCAGTATTTT
CAIRTGGTDTQYF
>16|TRBV4-1|TRBJ1-2|TRBD1|few
TGCGCCAGCAGCCGTGAACAGGGGGTTGCGGTGGATGGCTACACCTTC
CASSREQGVAVDGYTF
>16|TRBV12-3/TRBV12-4|TRBJ2-2|-|many
TGTGCCAGCAGTTCAACAGGGCTTAGGAACACCGGGGAGCTGTTTTTT
CASSSTGLRNTGELFF
>13|TRBV28|TRBJ2-7|-|many
TGTGCCAGCAGTTGGGGGCACCCCTACGAGCAGTACTTC
CASSWGHPYEQYF
>19|TRBV7-8|TRBJ1-2|TRBD1|many
TGTGCCAGCAGCTTAGCGCCTCGGGACAGGAGTACCAATAACTATGGCTACACCTTC
CASSLAPRDRSTNNYGYTF
>15|TRBV28|TRBJ2-5|-|-
TGTGCCAGCAGTTCGGGACTGCGGTACCAAGAGACCCAGTACTTC
CASSSGLRYQETQYF